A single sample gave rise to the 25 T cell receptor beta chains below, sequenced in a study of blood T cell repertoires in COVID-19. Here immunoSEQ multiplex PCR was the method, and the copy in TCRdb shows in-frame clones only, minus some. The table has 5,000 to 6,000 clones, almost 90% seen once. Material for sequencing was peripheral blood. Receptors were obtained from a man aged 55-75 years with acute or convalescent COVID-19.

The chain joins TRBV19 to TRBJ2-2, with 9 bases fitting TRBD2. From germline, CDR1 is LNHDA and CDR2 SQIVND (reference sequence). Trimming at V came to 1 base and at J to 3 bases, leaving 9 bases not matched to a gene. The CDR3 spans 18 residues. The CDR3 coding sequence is TGTGCCAGTAGTATAGGTGGCGGGAGGGGGCTTTACACCGGGGAGCTGTTTTTT. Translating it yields CASSIGGGRGLYTGELFF.

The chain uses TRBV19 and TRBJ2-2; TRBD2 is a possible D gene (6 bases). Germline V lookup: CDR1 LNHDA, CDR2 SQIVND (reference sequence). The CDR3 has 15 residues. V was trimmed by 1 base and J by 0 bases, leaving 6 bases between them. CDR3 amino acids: CASSIGGTNTGELFF. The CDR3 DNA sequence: TGTGCCAGTAGTATAGGCGGGACGAACACCGGGGAGCTGTTTTTT. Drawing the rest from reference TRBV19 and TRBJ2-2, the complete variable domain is DGGITQSPKYLFRKEGQNVTLSCEQNLNHDAMYWYRQDPGQGLRLIYYSQIVNDFQKGDIAEGYSVSREKKESFPLTVTSAQKNPTAFYLCASSIGGTNTGELFFGEGSRLTVL.

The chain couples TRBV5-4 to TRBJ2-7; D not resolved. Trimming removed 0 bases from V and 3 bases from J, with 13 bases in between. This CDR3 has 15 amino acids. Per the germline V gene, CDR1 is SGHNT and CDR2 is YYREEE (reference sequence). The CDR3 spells CASSLAETPLYEQYF. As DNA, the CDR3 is TGTGCCAGCAGCTTGGCAGAAACCCCCCTCTACGAGCAGTACTTC.

CDR3 loop: CASSHKQGVTEAFF. CDR3 DNA sequence: TGTGCCAGCAGTCACAAACAGGGGGTAACTGAAGCTTTCTTT. The V and J genes are TRBV9 and TRBJ1-1; TRBD1 agrees at 8 bases. CDR1 is SGDLS, CDR2 YYNGEE, per germline. J was trimmed by 5 bases and V by 5 bases; bases with no gene match: 8. The CDR3 runs 14 residues.

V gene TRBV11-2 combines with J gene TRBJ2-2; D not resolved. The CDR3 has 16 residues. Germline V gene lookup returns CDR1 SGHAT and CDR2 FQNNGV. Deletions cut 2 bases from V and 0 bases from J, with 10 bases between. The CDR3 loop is CASSLTADTNTGELFF. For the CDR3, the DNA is TGTGCCAGCAGCTTAACTGCAGACACGAACACCGGGGAGCTGTTTTTT. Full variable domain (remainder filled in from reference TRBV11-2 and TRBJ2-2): EAGVAQSPRYKIIEKRQSVAFWCNPISGHATLYWYQQILGQGPKLLIQFQNNGVVDDSQLPKDRFSAERLKGVDSTLKIQPAKLEDSAVYLCASSLTADTNTGELFFGEGSRLTVL.

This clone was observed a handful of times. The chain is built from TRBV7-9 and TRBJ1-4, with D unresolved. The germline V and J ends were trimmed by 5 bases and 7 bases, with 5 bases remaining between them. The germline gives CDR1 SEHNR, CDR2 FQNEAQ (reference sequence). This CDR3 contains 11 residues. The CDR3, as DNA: TGTGCCAGCAGCCAGTCTGAAAAACTGTTTTTT. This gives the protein CASSQSEKLFF.

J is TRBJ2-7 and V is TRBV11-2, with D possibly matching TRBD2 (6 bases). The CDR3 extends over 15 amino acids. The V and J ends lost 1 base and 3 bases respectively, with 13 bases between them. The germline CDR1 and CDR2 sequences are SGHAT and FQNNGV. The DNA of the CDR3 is TGTGCCAGCAGCTTAGCCAACGGGGGATTCTACGAGCAGTACGTC. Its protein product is CASSLANGGFYEQYV.

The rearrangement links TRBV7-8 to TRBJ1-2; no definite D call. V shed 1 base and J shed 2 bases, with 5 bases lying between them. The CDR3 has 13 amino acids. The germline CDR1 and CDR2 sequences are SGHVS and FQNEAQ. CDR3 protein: CASSLGANYGYTF. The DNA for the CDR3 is TGTGCCAGCAGCTTAGGGGCAAACTATGGCTACACCTTC.

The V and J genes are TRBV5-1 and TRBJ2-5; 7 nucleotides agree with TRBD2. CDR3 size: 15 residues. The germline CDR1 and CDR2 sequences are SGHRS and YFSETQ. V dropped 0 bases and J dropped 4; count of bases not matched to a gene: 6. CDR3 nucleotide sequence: TGCGCCAGCAGCTTGGAGGGAGGGGTGAGAGAGACCCAGTACTTC. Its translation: CASSLEGGVRETQYF.

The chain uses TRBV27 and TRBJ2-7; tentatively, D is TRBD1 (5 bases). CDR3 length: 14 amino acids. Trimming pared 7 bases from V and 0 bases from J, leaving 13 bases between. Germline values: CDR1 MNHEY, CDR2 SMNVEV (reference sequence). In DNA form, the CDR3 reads TGTGCCAGCAAAGATTGGGGCGACTCCTACGAGCAGTACGTC. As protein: CASKDWGDSYEQYV.

In DNA form, the CDR3 reads TGTGCCAGCAGCGTAGGTCCTAGCGGGGGGGAAGAGACCCAGTACTTC. Amino acids: CASSVGPSGGEETQYF. The chain joins TRBV9 to TRBJ2-5; 12 nucleotides line up with TRBD2. Germline V gives CDR1 SGDLS, CDR2 YYNGEE. The CDR3 has 16 residues. V lost 0 bases, J lost 3 bases, and 3 bases stayed unmatched.

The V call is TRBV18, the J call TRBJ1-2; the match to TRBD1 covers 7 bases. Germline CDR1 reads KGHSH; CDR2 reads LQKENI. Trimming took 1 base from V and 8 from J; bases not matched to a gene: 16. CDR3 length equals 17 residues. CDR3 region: CASSPQLGQNPPAGYTF. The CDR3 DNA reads TGTGCCAGCTCACCACAGTTGGGACAGAACCCACCGGCCGGCTACACCTTC.

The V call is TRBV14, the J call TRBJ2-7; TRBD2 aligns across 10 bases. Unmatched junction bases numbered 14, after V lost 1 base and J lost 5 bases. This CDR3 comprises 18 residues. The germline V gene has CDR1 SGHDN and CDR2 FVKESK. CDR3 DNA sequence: TGTGCCAGCAGCCAAGTTTCTCTAGCGGGAGTCCCTTCGCACGAGCAGTACTTC. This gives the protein CASSQVSLAGVPSHEQYF. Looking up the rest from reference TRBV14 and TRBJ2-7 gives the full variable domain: EAGVTQFPSHSVIEKGQTVTLRCDPISGHDNLYWYRRVMGKEIKFLLHFVKESKQDESGMPNNRFLAERTGGTYSTLKVQPAELEDSGVYFCASSQVSLAGVPSHEQYFGPGTRLTVT.

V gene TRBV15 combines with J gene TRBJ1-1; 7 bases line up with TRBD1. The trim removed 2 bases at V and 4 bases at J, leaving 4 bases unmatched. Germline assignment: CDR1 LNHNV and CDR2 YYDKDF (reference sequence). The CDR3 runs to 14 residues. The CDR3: CATSRTDRVTEAFF. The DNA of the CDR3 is TGTGCCACCAGCAGAACAGACAGGGTCACTGAAGCTTTCTTT.

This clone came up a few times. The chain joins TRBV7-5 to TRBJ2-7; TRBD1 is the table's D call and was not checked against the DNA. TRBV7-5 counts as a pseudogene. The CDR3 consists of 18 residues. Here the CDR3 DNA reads TGTGTCAGAAGCGTAAAACGGACAGGGAGAGAGGTGATAGGTTTTAAGTACGTC. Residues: CVRSVKRTGREVIGFKYV.

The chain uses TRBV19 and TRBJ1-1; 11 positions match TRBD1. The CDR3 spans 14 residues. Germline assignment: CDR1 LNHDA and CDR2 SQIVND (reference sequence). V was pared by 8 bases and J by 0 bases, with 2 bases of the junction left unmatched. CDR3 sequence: CASGQGAMNTEAFF. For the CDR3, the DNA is TGTGCCAGTGGACAGGGGGCGATGAACACTGAAGCTTTCTTT.

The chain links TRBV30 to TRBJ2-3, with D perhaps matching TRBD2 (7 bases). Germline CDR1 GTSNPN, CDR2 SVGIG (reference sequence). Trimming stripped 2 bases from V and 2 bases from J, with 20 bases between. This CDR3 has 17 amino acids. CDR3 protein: CAWSSGTKKSNTDTQYF. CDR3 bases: TGTGCCTGGAGTAGCGGGACAAAAAAGTCCAACACAGATACGCAGTATTTT.

The CDR3 DNA reads as TGTGCCAGCTCACAGAACAGGGGGCAAAACAATGAGCAGTTCTTC. This encodes CASSQNRGQNNEQFF. The J gene is TRBJ2-1, the V gene TRBV18; TRBD1 matches at 9 bases. Germline V gene data show CDR1 as KGHSH and CDR2 as LQKENI. This CDR3 region has 15 residues. The trim removed 4 bases at V and 5 bases at J, leaving 6 bases unmatched. Combining the CDR3 with reference TRBV18 and TRBJ2-1 gives the whole variable domain NAGVMQNPRHLVRRRGQEARLRCSPMKGHSHVYWYRQLPEEGLKFMVYLQKENIIDESGMPKERFSAEFPKEGPSILRIQQVVRGDSAAYFCASSQNRGQNNEQFFGPGTRLTVL.

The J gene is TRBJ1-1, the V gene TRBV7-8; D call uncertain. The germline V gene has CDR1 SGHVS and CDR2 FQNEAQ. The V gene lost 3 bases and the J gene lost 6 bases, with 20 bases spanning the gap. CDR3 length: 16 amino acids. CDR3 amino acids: CASSFQSGGRSAEAFF. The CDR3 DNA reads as TGTGCCAGCAGCTTCCAATCGGGAGGAAGGAGCGCTGAAGCTTTCTTT.

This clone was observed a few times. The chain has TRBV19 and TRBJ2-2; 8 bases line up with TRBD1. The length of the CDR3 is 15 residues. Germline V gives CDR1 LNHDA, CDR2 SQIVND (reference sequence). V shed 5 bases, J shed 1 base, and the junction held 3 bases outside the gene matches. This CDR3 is CASSFGQGNTGELFF. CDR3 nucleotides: TGTGCCAGTAGTTTCGGACAGGGGAACACCGGGGAGCTGTTTTTT.

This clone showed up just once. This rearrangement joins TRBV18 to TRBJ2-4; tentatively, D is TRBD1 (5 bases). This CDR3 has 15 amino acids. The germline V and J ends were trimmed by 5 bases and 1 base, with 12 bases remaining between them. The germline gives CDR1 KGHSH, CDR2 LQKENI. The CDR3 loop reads CASSSGSFAKNIQYF. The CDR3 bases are TGTGCCAGCTCATCAGGGTCTTTCGCCAAAAACATTCAGTACTTC.

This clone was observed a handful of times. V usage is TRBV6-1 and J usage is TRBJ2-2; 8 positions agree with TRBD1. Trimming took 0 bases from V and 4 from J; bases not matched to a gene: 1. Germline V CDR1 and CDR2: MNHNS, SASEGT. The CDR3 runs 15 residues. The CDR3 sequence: CASSEAQGATGELFF. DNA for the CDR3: TGTGCCAGCAGTGAAGCGCAGGGGGCCACCGGGGAGCTGTTTTTT.

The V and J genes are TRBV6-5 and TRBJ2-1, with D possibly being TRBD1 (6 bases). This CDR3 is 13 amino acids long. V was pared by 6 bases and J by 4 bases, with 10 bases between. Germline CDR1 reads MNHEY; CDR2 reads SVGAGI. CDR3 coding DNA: TGTGCCAGCAGGACAGGACCATACAATGAGCAGTTCTTC. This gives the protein CASRTGPYNEQFF.

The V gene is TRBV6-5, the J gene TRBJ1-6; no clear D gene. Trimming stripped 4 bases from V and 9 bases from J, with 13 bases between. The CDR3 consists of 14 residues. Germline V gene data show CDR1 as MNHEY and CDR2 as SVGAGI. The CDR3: CASSWVGSGSPLHF. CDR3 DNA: TGTGCCAGCAGTTGGGTAGGCAGCGGTTCACCCCTCCACTTT.

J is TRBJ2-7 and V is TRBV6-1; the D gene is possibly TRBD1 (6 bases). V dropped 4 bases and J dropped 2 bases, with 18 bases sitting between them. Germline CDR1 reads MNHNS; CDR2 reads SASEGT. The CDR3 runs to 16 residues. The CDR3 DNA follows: TGTGCCAGCAGTGTCAACCTACAGGGCCCCCCCTACGAGCAGTACGTC. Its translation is CASSVNLQGPPYEQYV.